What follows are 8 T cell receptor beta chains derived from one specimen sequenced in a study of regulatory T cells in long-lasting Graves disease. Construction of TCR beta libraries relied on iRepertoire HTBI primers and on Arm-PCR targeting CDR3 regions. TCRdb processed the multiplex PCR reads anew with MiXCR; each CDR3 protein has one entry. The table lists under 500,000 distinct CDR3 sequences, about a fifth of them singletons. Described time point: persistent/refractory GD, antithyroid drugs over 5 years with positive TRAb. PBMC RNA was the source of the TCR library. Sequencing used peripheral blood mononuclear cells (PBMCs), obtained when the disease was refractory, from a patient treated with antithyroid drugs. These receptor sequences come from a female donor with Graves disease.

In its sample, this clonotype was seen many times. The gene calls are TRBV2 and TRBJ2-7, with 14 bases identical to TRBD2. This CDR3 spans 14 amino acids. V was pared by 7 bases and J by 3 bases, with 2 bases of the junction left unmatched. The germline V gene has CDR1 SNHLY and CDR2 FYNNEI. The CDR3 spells CASIGLAGGYEQYF. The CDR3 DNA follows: TGTGCCAGCATAGGACTAGCGGGAGGCTACGAGCAGTACTTC.

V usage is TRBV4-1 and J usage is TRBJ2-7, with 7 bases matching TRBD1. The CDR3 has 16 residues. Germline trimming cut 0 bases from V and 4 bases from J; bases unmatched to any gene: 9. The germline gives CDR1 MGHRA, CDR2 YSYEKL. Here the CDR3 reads CASSQDRDSAIYEQYF. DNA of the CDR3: TGCGCCAGCAGCCAAGATCGGGACAGTGCCATTTACGAGCAGTACTTC.

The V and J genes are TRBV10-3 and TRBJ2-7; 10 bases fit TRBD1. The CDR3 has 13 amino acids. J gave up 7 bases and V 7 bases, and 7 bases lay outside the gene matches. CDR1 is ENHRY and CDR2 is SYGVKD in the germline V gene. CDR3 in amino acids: CAITRDRGDEQYF. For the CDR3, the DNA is TGTGCCATCACCCGGGACAGGGGTGATGAGCAGTACTTC.

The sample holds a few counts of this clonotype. CDR3 nucleotide sequence: TGTGCCAGCAGCTCCGCCTACAGCGAGCAGTACTTC. It yields the protein CASSSAYSEQYF. The J gene is TRBJ2-7, the V gene TRBV28, with unresolved D. The V gene's germline CDR1 is MDHEN and CDR2 SYDVKM. Trimming stripped 6 bases from V and 6 bases from J, with 12 bases between. The CDR3 totals 12 residues.

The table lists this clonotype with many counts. The CDR3: CASRADSTAEKLFF. The CDR3 nucleotides are TGTGCCAGCAGGGCGGACAGCACCGCGGAAAAACTGTTTTTT. The V call is TRBV6-1, the J call TRBJ1-4, with a weak D call TRBD1 (6 bases). The CDR3 covers 14 residues. CDR1 MNHNS and CDR2 SASEGT come from the germline V gene. Trimming stripped 6 bases from V and 8 bases from J, with 16 bases between.

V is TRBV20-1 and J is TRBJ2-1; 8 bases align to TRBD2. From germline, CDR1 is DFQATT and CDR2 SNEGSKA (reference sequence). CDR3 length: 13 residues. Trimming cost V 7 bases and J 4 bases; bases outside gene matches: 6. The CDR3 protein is CSVRSGNYNEQFF. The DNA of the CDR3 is TGCAGTGTGCGTAGCGGGAATTACAATGAGCAGTTCTTC.

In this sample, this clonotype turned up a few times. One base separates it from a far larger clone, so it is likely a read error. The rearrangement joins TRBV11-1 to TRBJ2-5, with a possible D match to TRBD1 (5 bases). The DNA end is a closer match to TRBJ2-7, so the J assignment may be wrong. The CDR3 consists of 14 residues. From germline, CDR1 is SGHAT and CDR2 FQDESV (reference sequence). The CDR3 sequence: CASSIAGLGYEQYF. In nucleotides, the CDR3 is TGTGCCAGCAGCATAGCAGGGCTCGGCTACGAGCAGTACTTC.

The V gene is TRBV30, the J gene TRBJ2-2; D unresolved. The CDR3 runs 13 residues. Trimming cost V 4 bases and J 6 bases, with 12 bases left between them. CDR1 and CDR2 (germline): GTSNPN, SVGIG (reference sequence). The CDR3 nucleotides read TGTGCCTGGAAGATATTAAATGCCGGGGAGCTGTTTTTT. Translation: CAWKILNAGELFF.